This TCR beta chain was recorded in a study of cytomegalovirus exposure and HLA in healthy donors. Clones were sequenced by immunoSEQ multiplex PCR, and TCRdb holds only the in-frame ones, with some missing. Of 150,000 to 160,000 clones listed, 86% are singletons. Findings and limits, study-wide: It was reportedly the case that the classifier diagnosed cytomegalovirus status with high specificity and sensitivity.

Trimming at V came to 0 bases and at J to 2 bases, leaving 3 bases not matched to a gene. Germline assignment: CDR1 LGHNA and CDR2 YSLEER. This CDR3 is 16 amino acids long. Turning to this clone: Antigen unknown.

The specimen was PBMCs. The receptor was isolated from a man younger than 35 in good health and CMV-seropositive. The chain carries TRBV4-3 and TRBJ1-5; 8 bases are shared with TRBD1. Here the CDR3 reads CASSQDTQGGNQPQHF. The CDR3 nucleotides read TGCGCCAGCAGCCAAGATACACAGGGGGGCAATCAGCCCCAGCATTTT.